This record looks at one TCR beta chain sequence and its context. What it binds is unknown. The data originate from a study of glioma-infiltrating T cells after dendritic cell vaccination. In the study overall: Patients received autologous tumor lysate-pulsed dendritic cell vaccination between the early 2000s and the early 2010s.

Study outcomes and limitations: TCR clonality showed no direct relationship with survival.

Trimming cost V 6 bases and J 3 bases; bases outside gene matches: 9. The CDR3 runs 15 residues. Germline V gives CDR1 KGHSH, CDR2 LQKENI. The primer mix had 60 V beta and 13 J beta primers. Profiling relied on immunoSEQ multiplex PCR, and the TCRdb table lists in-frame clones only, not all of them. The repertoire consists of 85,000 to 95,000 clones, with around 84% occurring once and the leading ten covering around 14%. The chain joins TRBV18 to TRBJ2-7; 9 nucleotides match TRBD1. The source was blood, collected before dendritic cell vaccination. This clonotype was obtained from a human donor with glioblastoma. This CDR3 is CASSEYRDRDYEQYF. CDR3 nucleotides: TGTGCCAGCTCGGAGTATAGGGACAGGGACTACGAGCAGTACTTC.